The 28 T cell receptor beta chains below come from one sample, sequenced in a study of T cells in Graves' hyperthyroidism and ophthalmopathy. The investigators amplified TCR beta CDR3 regions from RNA transcripts. First-round RT-PCR with HTBI primers amplified the TCR CDR3 region. In TCRdb, the multiplex PCR reads were re-called with MiXCR into one record per CDR3 protein. This sample yields about 420,000 distinct CDR3 sequences, of which 15% to 18% are seen a single time; 13% to 15% belongs to the top ten. Material for sequencing was blood. The receptors originated from a woman aged 18-29 years with Graves' hyperthyroidism.

This clonotype was seen many times. This chain connects TRBV20-1 to TRBJ2-3, with D unresolved. The ends were cut back, 0 bases at V and 7 bases at J, with 11 bases in the middle. The CDR3 extends over 13 amino acids. Germline V gene data show CDR1 as DFQATT and CDR2 as SNEGSKA (reference sequence). The chain's CDR3 is CSAREVGVYTQYF. DNA of the CDR3: TGCAGTGCTAGAGAGGTTGGGGTATATACGCAGTATTTT.

This clonotype occurred many times. The chain has TRBV28 and TRBJ2-7, with a tentative D call TRBD2 (6 bases). The CDR3 consists of 14 residues. CDR1 is MDHEN and CDR2 is SYDVKM in the germline V gene. V lost 2 bases, J lost 3 bases, and 11 bases lay in between. The CDR3 DNA reads as TGTGCCAGCAGTTTAGGCGGGACTGTCTACGAGCAGTACTTC. Protein: CASSLGGTVYEQYF.

This clonotype was seen many times. The rearrangement links TRBV3-1 to TRBJ1-1; D remains unclear. Trimming pared 4 bases from V and 5 bases from J, leaving 14 bases between. CDR1 and CDR2 from the germline V gene are LGHDT and YNNKEL (reference sequence). The CDR3 consists of 14 residues. Here the CDR3 DNA reads TGTGCCAGCAGCCGTTTGCAGGCTGTGACTGAAGCTTTCTTT. This encodes CASSRLQAVTEAFF.

The table lists this clonotype with many counts. The chain recombines TRBV14 with TRBJ2-2, with TRBD2 as a possible D gene (5 bases). Germline-derived CDR1 and CDR2 are SGHDN and FVKESK. There are 15 residues in the CDR3. The germline V and J ends were trimmed by 4 bases and 0 bases, with 9 bases remaining between them. The chain's CDR3 is CASSRAGANTGELFF. The CDR3 region has the DNA TGTGCCAGCAGCCGAGCCGGGGCGAACACCGGGGAGCTGTTTTTT.

This clonotype was seen at least ten times. V gene TRBV7-2 combines with J gene TRBJ2-7; a possible D gene is TRBD2 (7 bases). With 5 bases removed from V and 0 bases from J, the gap between germline ends came to 17 bases. The germline gives CDR1 SGHTA, CDR2 FQGNSA. The CDR3 sequence is 16 residues long. The CDR3 sequence: CASSLPAGALSYEQYF. The CDR3 nucleotides are TGTGCCAGCAGCCTACCGGCGGGGGCCCTCTCCTACGAGCAGTACTTC.

This clonotype has at least ten counts. The chain has TRBV2 and TRBJ1-2; D might be TRBD1 (5 bases). The CDR3 is 13 amino acids. Trimming left V 1 base short and J 2 bases short, with 5 bases between. CDR1 and CDR2 (germline): SNHLY, FYNNEI. This CDR3 reads CASSEGQNYGYTF. CDR3 nucleotides: TGTGCCAGCAGTGAAGGACAGAACTATGGCTACACCTTC.

Regarding this clonotype: Being one base from a much bigger clone, this may be a read error. This sequence joins TRBV2 and TRBJ2-3, with D perhaps matching TRBD1 (6 bases). The CDR3 loop spans 16 amino acids. Germline V gene data show CDR1 as SNHLY and CDR2 as FYNNEI. V lost 3 bases, J lost 1 base, and 14 bases lay in between. The CDR3 nucleotides are TGTGCCAGCAGTGAGGGTTGGGCAGGGGGCACAGATACGCAGTATTTT. Translation: CASSEGWAGGTDTQYF.

This clonotype came up many times. The chain combines TRBV12-3 or TRBV12-4 with TRBJ1-1, with D perhaps TRBD1 (6 bases). There are 15 residues in the CDR3. V shed 2 bases and J shed 0 bases, with 10 bases lying between them. CDR3 amino acids: CASSLLGALNTEAFF. The DNA of the CDR3 is TGTGCCAGCAGTTTACTGGGGGCGCTGAACACTGAAGCTTTCTTT.

This rearrangement joins TRBV9 to TRBJ2-2; the D is unclear. Looked up from germline, CDR1 is SGDLS and CDR2 is YYNGEE. CDR3 length equals 16 residues. With 0 bases removed from V and 0 bases from J, the gap between germline ends came to 9 bases. The CDR3 DNA reads TGTGCCAGCAGCGTAGCGGCCCCATCGAACACCGGGGAGCTGTTTTTT. Translation: CASSVAAPSNTGELFF.

This clonotype was detected only a few times. This sequence joins TRBV19 and TRBJ2-7; 8 bases align to TRBD1. J gave up 4 bases and V 10 bases, and 9 bases lay outside the gene matches. From germline, CDR1 is LNHDA and CDR2 SQIVND (reference sequence). This CDR3 region has 13 residues. The CDR3 nucleotides are TGTGCCACTGGGACAGGCCCCGAGTACGAGCAGTACTTC. This codes for CATGTGPEYEQYF.

This clonotype was counted many times. The chain recombines TRBV5-1 with TRBJ2-7; D gene uncertain. Germline-derived CDR1 and CDR2 are SGHRS and YFSETQ. V lost 1 base to trimming and J lost 0 bases, with 14 bases between them. This CDR3 comprises 16 residues. The CDR3 region is CASSLFRTNSSYEQYF. The CDR3 nucleotides read TGCGCCAGCAGCTTGTTTCGGACCAACAGCTCCTACGAGCAGTACTTC.

This clonotype has ten or more counts. This rearrangement joins TRBV6-1 to TRBJ2-7; 9 bases are shared with TRBD1. Germline trimming cut 6 bases from V and 0 bases from J; bases unmatched to any gene: 6. Germline V gives CDR1 MNHNS, CDR2 SASEGT. This CDR3 has 15 amino acids. DNA for the CDR3: TGTGCCAGCAGCGACTGGACAGGGGACTCCTACGAGCAGTACTTC. Its translation is CASSDWTGDSYEQYF.

This clonotype appeared a few times. As DNA, the CDR3 is TGCAGTGCTAGAGATGGTCTCGCGAAGCGGGAGTCACCCTACGAGCAGTACTTC. Protein: CSARDGLAKRESPYEQYF. The rearrangement joins TRBV20-1 to TRBJ2-7, with TRBD2 matching 8 bases. Per germline, CDR1 DFQATT and CDR2 SNEGSKA (reference sequence). The junction had 15 bases not matched to a gene; V was cut back by 0 bases and J by 2 bases. The CDR3 has 18 amino acids.

This clonotype was counted many times. This chain joins TRBV20-1 and TRBJ2-7; 10 bases match TRBD2. CDR1 DFQATT and CDR2 SNEGSKA come from the germline V gene (reference sequence). CDR3 length: 13 residues. The V segment lost 6 bases and the J segment 7 bases; nucleotides outside the gene matches: 9. The CDR3 is CSARAGGPGEQYF. In DNA, the CDR3 is TGCAGTGCCCGAGCGGGAGGGCCGGGAGAGCAGTACTTC.

This sequence joins TRBV6-4 and TRBJ2-2; weak D call: TRBD1 (6 bases). The germline V gene has CDR1 MRHNA and CDR2 SNTAGT. The CDR3 has 14 residues. Trimming took off 4 bases at V and 4 bases at J, with 10 bases between the two ends. In nucleotides, the CDR3 is TGTGCCAGCAGTGCCGGCAGGGGCACCGGGGAGCTGTTTTTT. Its protein product is CASSAGRGTGELFF.

This clonotype was counted ten times or more. J is TRBJ2-4 and V is TRBV6-1; no reliable D call. The CDR3 loop spans 17 amino acids. Between the trimmed V and J ends, which lost 3 bases and 1 base, there was a span of 16 bases. Germline values: CDR1 MNHNS, CDR2 SASEGT. CDR3 sequence: CASSERSSRHAKNIQYF. The CDR3 DNA reads as TGTGCCAGCAGTGAGAGGTCTTCCCGACATGCCAAAAACATTCAGTACTTC.

This clonotype was detected ten times or more. This sequence joins TRBV12-3 or TRBV12-4 and TRBJ2-1; D is possibly TRBD2 (5 bases). V dropped 6 bases and J dropped 8 bases, with 8 bases sitting between them. The CDR3 loop spans 11 amino acids. For the CDR3, the DNA is TGTGCCAGCAGCGGACTCCATGAGCAGTTCTTC. Its translation: CASSGLHEQFF.

This clonotype has a handful of counts. The chain links TRBV24-1 to TRBJ2-2, with 10 nucleotides matching TRBD1. Germline CDR1 is KGHDR and CDR2 is SFDVKD. The CDR3 has 16 amino acids. J gave up 6 bases and V 2 bases, and 5 bases lay outside the gene matches. The CDR3 sequence: CATSDSGTGVAGELFF. The DNA for the CDR3 is TGTGCCACCAGTGATTCCGGGACAGGGGTGGCCGGGGAGCTGTTTTTT.

The sample holds a few counts of this clonotype. V is TRBV6-1 and J is TRBJ2-2; no firm D call. The CDR3 runs 13 residues. Germline lookup yields CDR1 MNHNS and CDR2 SASEGT. The V end was cut by 6 bases, the J end by 6 bases, with 11 bases between. The CDR3 nucleotides are TGTGCCAGCAGAAAAGACATGCCCGGGGAGCTGTTTTTT. Its translation: CASRKDMPGELFF.

This clonotype has ten or more counts. The chain uses TRBV20-1 and TRBJ1-1; a weak D match, TRBD1 (5 bases). The CDR3 contains 14 residues. Looked up from germline, CDR1 is DFQATT and CDR2 is SNEGSKA (reference sequence). Trimming removed 5 bases from V and 7 bases from J, with 20 bases in between. The CDR3: CSAQEQGLTGEAFF. As DNA, the CDR3 is TGCAGTGCTCAGGAGCAGGGCCTGACGGGTGAAGCTTTCTTT.

This clonotype occurred once. The chain joins TRBV20-1 to TRBJ1-6, with D unclear. The CDR3 sequence is 16 residues long. Trimming left V 0 bases short and J 6 bases short, with 15 bases between. CDR1 and CDR2 (germline): DFQATT, SNEGSKA (reference sequence). CDR3 nucleotide sequence: TGCAGTGCTAGAGATGGCAAGGCACAGCTTAATTCACCCCTCCACTTT. Its protein product is CSARDGKAQLNSPLHF.

As concerns this clonotype: A single base separates this from a much larger clone, so it may be a read error. The chain recombines TRBV2 with TRBJ2-7; D is tentatively TRBD1 or TRBD2 (5 bases each). The ends were cut back, 4 bases at V and 2 bases at J, with 6 bases in the middle. The CDR3 totals 12 residues. CDR1 and CDR2 (germline): SNHLY, FYNNEI. In DNA form, the CDR3 reads TGTGCCAGCAGTGGGGACCCCTACGAGCAGTACTTC. It codes for CASSGDPYEQYF.

This clonotype was detected only a few times. The rearrangement links TRBV19 to TRBJ2-1; 7 bases match TRBD2. The CDR3 has 15 amino acids. Germline CDR1 reads LNHDA; CDR2 reads SQIVND (reference sequence). J was trimmed by 8 bases and V by 1 base; bases with no gene match: 8. The CDR3 DNA follows: TGTGCCAGTAGTATAGCAGGACTAGGGATATATGAGCAGTTCTTC. Translation: CASSIAGLGIYEQFF.

This clonotype was picked up many times. This chain joins TRBV6-1 and TRBJ2-5; TRBD2 matches 7 bases. CDR1 is MNHNS and CDR2 is SASEGT in the germline V gene. Losses at the gene ends were 0 bases for V and 2 bases for J; bases not matched to a gene: 0. This CDR3 spans 14 amino acids. The CDR3 DNA reads TGTGCCAGCAGTGAAGCGGGGGGGCAAGAGACCCAGTACTTC. This codes for CASSEAGGQETQYF.

This chain joins TRBV20-1 and TRBJ1-2; no definite D call. Trimming took off 1 base at V and 4 bases at J, with 10 bases between the two ends. Germline V gives CDR1 DFQATT, CDR2 SNEGSKA (reference sequence). The CDR3 is 13 amino acids. CDR3: CSARGPDAYGYTF. In nucleotides, the CDR3 is TGCAGTGCTAGAGGTCCGGATGCCTATGGCTACACCTTC.

The V gene is TRBV12-3 or TRBV12-4, the J gene TRBJ2-1; 16 bases are shared with TRBD2. The CDR3 spans 17 residues. V gave up 5 bases and J gave up 7 bases; unmatched junction bases: 8. CDR3 region: CASSAGLAGGPTNEQFF. In nucleotides, the CDR3 is TGTGCCAGCAGTGCGGGACTAGCGGGGGGGCCTACAAATGAGCAGTTCTTC.

This clonotype was counted many times. CDR3: CASSLWFEQFF. CDR3 bases: TGTGCCAGCAGTTTATGGTTCGAGCAGTTCTTC. The genes are TRBV28 and TRBJ2-1, with unresolved D. This CDR3 is built from 11 residues. V lost 0 bases to trimming and J lost 10 bases, with 4 bases between them. CDR1 MDHEN and CDR2 SYDVKM come from the germline V gene.

In the case of this clonotype: Given a much more abundant clone one base away, this may be a read error. No conserved phenylalanine or tryptophan ends this CDR3, so it is likely a read error. The chain recombines TRBV11-1 with TRBJ1-1; 8 nucleotides agree with TRBD1. Germline V gives CDR1 SGHAT, CDR2 FQDESV (reference sequence). The V gene end was trimmed by 2 bases and the J gene end by 7 bases; junction bases not matched to a gene: 3. The CDR3 is made up of 13 amino acids. CDR3 nucleotides: TGTGCCAGCAGCTTACTAGACAGGGGTGAAGCTTTCCTT. It translates to CASSLLDRGEAFL.